A selection of T cell receptor beta chains follows, all from one sample in a study of CD8 T cells in ankylosing spondylitis. TCRdb reprocessed the 5' RACE reads with MiXCR, giving one entry per CDR3 protein. The table lists 150,000 to 200,000 distinct CDR3 sequences, 25% to 35% of them singletons. The sequencing sample was made of synovial fluid, either unsorted or a sorted T cell fraction (not recorded which). The source of these receptors is a male donor with ankylosing spondylitis. CDR3s include the opening cysteine and the closing phenylalanine or tryptophan. D genes are given only for firm matches. Not all rows give a size; the values are once, few, many and, for expanded clones, a class.

d_call j_call clone_size v_call cdr3_nt cdr3_aa
NA TRBJ1-4 NA TRBV4-2 TGTGCCAGCAGCCAAGAACGGTCTCAAGGAGGAAAACTGTTTTTT CASSQERSQGGKLFF
TRBD2 TRBJ2-1 once TRBV7-2 TGTGCCAGCAGCTTAGTGCGGGAGCCCCACAATGAGCAGTTCTTC CASSLVREPHNEQFF
NA TRBJ2-3 few TRBV11-2 TGTGCCAGCAGCCCGACCGGGACCATCACAGATACGCAGTATTTT CASSPTGTITDTQYF
NA TRBJ2-2 NA TRBV5-1 TGCGCCAGCAGCTTAGGACGGGGGAACACCGGGGAGCTGTTTTTT CASSLGRGNTGELFF
NA TRBJ2-7 NA TRBV6-1 TGTGCCAGCAGTGAAGGCCTAGCCCTACGCGAGCAGTACTTC CASSEGLALREQYF
TRBD1 TRBJ1-5 NA TRBV4-2 TGTGCCAGCAGCCAAGATGCCCAGGGGGCGAGGCAGCCCCAGCATTTT CASSQDAQGARQPQHF
NA TRBJ2-1 few TRBV5-1 TGCGCCAGCAACTGGGAGACAGATACCTACAATGAGCAGTTCTTC CASNWETDTYNEQFF
NA TRBJ2-6 many TRBV5-6 TGTGCCAGCACCCCGCGCAGCTCTGGGGCCAACGTCCTGACTTTC CASTPRSSGANVLTF
TRBD2 TRBJ2-1 few TRBV24-1 TGTGCCACCAGTGATCTCGGGACTAGCGCCAACAATGAGCAGTTCTTC CATSDLGTSANNEQFF
NA TRBJ2-7 NA TRBV12-3/TRBV12-4 TGTGCCAGCAGTTCACAGCCGACCACCTCCTACGAGCAGTACTTC CASSSQPTTSYEQYF
NA TRBJ1-3 NA TRBV23-1 TGCGCCAGCAGTAACCGCATCTCTGGAAACACCATATATTTT CASSNRISGNTIYF
NA TRBJ1-1 many TRBV7-3 TGTGCCAGCAGCTCCTACCGACAGGCTGAAGCTTTCTTT CASSSYRQAEAFF
TRBD2 TRBJ2-3 few TRBV6-1 TGTGCCAGCAGCCAAATAGCGGGAGGGACGCAGTATTTT CASSQIAGGTQYF
NA TRBJ2-2 NA TRBV6-2/TRBV6-3 TGTGCCAGCCGGTCGGTCGGGGAGCTGTTTTTT CASRSVGELFF
TRBD2 TRBJ2-1 NA TRBV6-5 TGTGCCAGCAGTTACTCGACAGCGGGGGGTGACGAGCAGTTCTTC CASSYSTAGGDEQFF
NA TRBJ2-3 NA TRBV7-2 TGTGCCAGCAGCCCCTGGACCCTTAGCACAGATACGCAGTATTTT CASSPWTLSTDTQYF